These T cell receptor beta chains were read from a single sample in a study of T-cell memory formation after mild COVID-19. TCRdb recomputed calls from the 5' RACE reads with MiXCR, one row per CDR3 protein. The sample lists roughly 240,000 distinct CDR3 sequences; around 15% were seen once. The material sequenced was PBMCs or a T cell subset sorted from them (not recorded which). The receptors were sampled from a man younger than 35 who had mild COVID-19 (a few samples of this study predate the infection). Cell type and time point are not known. CDR3s include the opening cysteine and the closing phenylalanine or tryptophan. A D gene is named only where the DNA matches it firmly. A clone size is listed for some rows: how often the clone was seen (once, few, many), or a class if it is expanded.

V,size,D,J,CDR3,DNA
TRBV20-1,.,.,TRBJ1-1,CSAKKGGPDTEAFF,TGCAGTGCTAAGAAAGGGGGACCGGACACTGAAGCTTTCTTT
TRBV6-5,few,.,TRBJ2-1,CASSIRGAVDEQFF,TGTGCCAGCAGTATCCGGGGGGCGGTCGATGAGCAGTTCTTC
TRBV12-3/TRBV12-4,.,.,TRBJ2-7,CASSLGSPAYEQYF,TGTGCCAGCAGTTTGGGGAGCCCGGCCTACGAGCAGTACTTC
TRBV6-2/TRBV6-3,few,TRBD2,TRBJ2-1,CASSSPSGDLYNEQFF,TGTGCCAGCAGTTCCCCTAGCGGGGATCTCTACAATGAGCAGTTCTTC
TRBV25-1,.,TRBD1,TRBJ1-2,CASSETGGYYGYTF,TGTGCCAGCAGTGAGACAGGGGGGTACTATGGCTACACCTTC
TRBV28,.,.,TRBJ2-3,CASSSEDTQYF,TGTGCCAGCAGTTCCGAGGATACGCAGTATTTT
TRBV7-3,.,TRBD2,TRBJ2-3,CASSGLAKDTQYF,TGTGCCAGCAGTGGACTAGCCAAAGATACGCAGTATTTT
TRBV4-1,.,.,TRBJ2-5,CASSPSSSGGETQYF,TGCGCCAGCAGCCCCTCCTCTTCCGGGGGAGAGACCCAGTACTTC
TRBV5-1,few,.,TRBJ1-2,CASSPQGGYGYTF,TGCGCCAGCAGCCCACAGGGAGGATATGGCTACACCTTC
TRBV6-5,few,TRBD1,TRBJ2-1,CASSSGQSYNEQFF,TGTGCCAGCAGTTCGGGACAGTCCTACAATGAGCAGTTCTTC
TRBV5-1,many,.,TRBJ2-5,CASSFTGTQETQYF,TGCGCCAGCAGCTTCACCGGGACTCAAGAGACCCAGTACTTC
TRBV10-3,.,TRBD1,TRBJ1-1,CAISDFPGTVNTEAFF,TGTGCCATCAGTGATTTTCCCGGGACAGTGAACACTGAAGCTTTCTTT
TRBV28,few,.,TRBJ1-1,CAGGRQLNTEAFF,TGTGCCGGAGGGAGGCAGCTGAACACTGAAGCTTTCTTT
TRBV5-1,few,TRBD1,TRBJ2-6,CASRSTGAGANVLTF,TGCGCCAGCAGATCGACAGGGGCTGGGGCCAACGTCCTGACTTTC
TRBV18,.,.,TRBJ1-4,CASSPRQSTNEKLFF,TGTGCCAGCTCACCGAGACAGTCAACTAATGAAAAACTGTTTTTT
TRBV12-3/TRBV12-4,.,TRBD2,TRBJ2-1,CASRWTSGGNEQFF,TGTGCCAGCAGATGGACTAGCGGGGGGAATGAGCAGTTCTTC
TRBV27,few,.,TRBJ1-2,CASSTSRPSNYGYTF,TGTGCCAGCAGTACGTCCCGGCCTTCTAACTATGGCTACACCTTC
TRBV29-1,.,.,TRBJ1-1,CSVRGLKNTEAFF,TGCAGCGTTCGGGGCTTAAAGAACACTGAAGCTTTCTTT
TRBV27,.,.,TRBJ1-5,CASSLGNYQPQHF,TGTGCCAGCAGTTTAGGCAACTATCAGCCCCAGCATTTT
TRBV29-1,few,TRBD1,TRBJ2-7,CSVEEDRGRYEQYF,TGCAGCGTTGAAGAAGACAGGGGGCGCTACGAGCAGTACTTC
TRBV27,.,.,TRBJ1-2,CPCGGYTF,TGTCCCTGCGGTGGCTACACCTTC
TRBV25-1,.,.,TRBJ1-2,CASSEPGGPNYGYTF,TGTGCCAGCAGTGAACCGGGAGGGCCTAACTATGGCTACACCTTC
TRBV7-9,.,.,TRBJ1-1,CANEDLLNTEAFF,TGTGCCAACGAGGACCTCCTGAACACTGAAGCTTTCTTT
TRBV5-1,.,TRBD1,TRBJ1-1,CASRKTGENTEAFF,TGCGCCAGCAGGAAGACAGGGGAGAACACTGAAGCTTTCTTT
TRBV7-2,.,.,TRBJ1-1,CASSQAAGAEAFF,TGTGCCAGCAGCCAGGCGGCAGGTGCTGAAGCTTTCTTT
TRBV5-1,.,TRBD1,TRBJ2-3,CASKTGAPGTDTQYF,TGCGCCAGCAAGACAGGGGCGCCAGGTACAGATACGCAGTATTTT
TRBV7-9,few,TRBD1,TRBJ1-6,CASSYRGPSPLHF,TGTGCCAGCAGCTACAGGGGGCCTTCACCCCTCCACTTT
TRBV7-2,.,TRBD1,TRBJ2-3,CASSLVSRVSLTGSTDTQYF,TGTGCCAGCAGCTTAGTATCGAGGGTATCTCTGACAGGGAGCACAGATACGCAGTATTTT
TRBV9,few,TRBD1,TRBJ2-3,CASSSRTGGAEDTQYF,TGTGCCAGCAGCTCGCGGACAGGGGGCGCGGAGGATACGCAGTATTTT
TRBV20-1,.,TRBD2,TRBJ2-3,CSELLAASTDTQYF,TGCAGTGAGTTACTAGCGGCTAGCACAGATACGCAGTATTTT
TRBV7-9,.,TRBD2,TRBJ2-2,CATRGGENTGELFF,TGTGCCACCCGGGGAGGGGAGAACACCGGGGAGCTGTTTTTT
TRBV3-1,.,.,TRBJ2-3,CASSQFWGRREDTQYF,TGTGCCAGCAGCCAATTTTGGGGCAGGAGGGAAGATACGCAGTATTTT
TRBV7-2,.,.,TRBJ1-6,CASSTGRTNSPLHF,TGTGCCAGCAGCACGGGACGGACCAATTCACCCCTCCACTTT
TRBV6-2/TRBV6-3,few,.,TRBJ2-1,CASRGHTYNEQFF,TGTGCCAGCAGGGGGCATACCTACAATGAGCAGTTCTTC
TRBV4-1,.,TRBD1,TRBJ1-1,CASSQAGTGNTEAFF,TGCGCCAGCAGCCAGGCCGGGACAGGGAACACTGAAGCTTTCTTT
TRBV20-1,.,TRBD2,TRBJ2-1,CSARDWASGGANEQFF,TGCAGTGCTAGAGATTGGGCTAGCGGGGGGGCAAATGAGCAGTTCTTC
TRBV7-3,.,.,TRBJ2-1,CASSLIVASSYNEQFF,TGTGCCAGCAGCTTAATCGTCGCGAGCTCCTACAATGAGCAGTTCTTC
TRBV7-2,.,.,TRBJ2-1,CASSSSAWASSYNEQFF,TGTGCCAGCAGCTCCTCGGCGTGGGCGAGCTCCTACAATGAGCAGTTCTTC
TRBV5-1,many,TRBD1,TRBJ2-4,CASSPTGENIQYF,TGCGCCAGCAGCCCGACAGGGGAGAACATTCAGTACTTC
TRBV3-1,.,.,TRBJ1-6,CASSPRDRNSPLHF,TGTGCCAGCAGCCCCAGGGATCGAAATTCACCCCTCCACTTT